The 19 T cell receptor beta chains given below trace back to one sample, sequenced in a study of metastatic and nonmetastatic thyroid tumors. TCRdb re-analyzed the PCR reads through MiXCR. Counted here are tens of thousands of clones, approximately 29% occurring once; the ten biggest clones make up roughly a third. No treatment of any kind had been given to any patient before thyroid surgery. Sequenced material: blood. The source of these receptors is a female donor with papillary thyroid cancer or a benign thyroid nodule (not recorded which). Some clones in this sample may be carry-over from other donors' samples.

This clone was picked up a small number of times. V gene TRBV4-3 combines with J gene TRBJ2-7; TRBD2 aligns across 7 bases. In germline, CDR1 is LGHNA, CDR2 YSLEER. This CDR3 spans 15 amino acids. The V and J ends lost 3 bases and 1 base, in that order; junction bases with no gene match: 6. The chain's CDR3 is CASSQVLAESYEQYF. The CDR3 bases are TGCGCCAGCAGCCAGGTTCTAGCGGAGTCCTACGAGCAGTACTTC.

This clone came up a few times. A read error is likely, as this CDR3 ends without the conserved phenylalanine or tryptophan. The genes are TRBV6-1 and TRBJ2-7; the match to TRBD2 covers 7 bases. Germline V lookup: CDR1 MNHNS, CDR2 SASEGT. The CDR3 sequence is 14 residues long. V lost 6 bases and J lost 3; bases outside the gene matches: 8. The CDR3 loop reads CASRRAGTLYEQYY. CDR3 DNA: TGTGCCAGCAGAAGAGCGGGAACGCTCTACGAGCAGTACTAC.

This clone was seen repeatedly, ten times or more. The chain couples TRBV19 to TRBJ2-1, with no clear D. Germline values: CDR1 LNHDA, CDR2 SQIVND (reference sequence). The V end lost 5 bases, the J end lost 9 bases, and 17 bases lay between the germline ends. The CDR3 has 14 amino acids. The CDR3 spells CASSVDPYNGEQFF. CDR3 sequence (DNA): TGTGCCAGTAGTGTCGACCCCTACAATGGTGAGCAGTTCTTC.

In its sample, this clone is medium-sized. The chain has TRBV30 and TRBJ2-7; 11 nucleotides agree with TRBD1. The CDR3 runs to 17 residues. CDR1 GTSNPN and CDR2 SVGIG come from the germline V gene (reference sequence). Germline trimming cut 4 bases from V and 7 bases from J; bases unmatched to any gene: 18. The CDR3 region has the DNA TGTGCCTGGACTTATCCGAGGACAGGGGGCGCCTCGGCTGAGCAGTACTTC. Its translation: CAWTYPRTGGASAEQYF.

The sample holds many counts of this clone. This chain connects TRBV7-2 to TRBJ1-2, with TRBD1 matching over 8 bases. V dropped 5 bases and J dropped 8; count of bases not matched to a gene: 10. The CDR3 runs 14 residues. Looked up from germline, CDR1 is SGHTA and CDR2 is FQGNSA. In DNA, the CDR3 is TGTGCCAGCAGCCTCTCGGGACAGGCTAGCGGCTACACCTTC. Its translation is CASSLSGQASGYTF.

This clone was counted ten times or more. The rearrangement uses TRBV20-1 and TRBJ2-7; D unclear. The CDR3 spans 12 residues. The V gene lost 3 bases and the J gene lost 3 bases, with 9 bases spanning the gap. Germline V gene lookup returns CDR1 DFQATT and CDR2 SNEGSKA (reference sequence). The CDR3 nucleotides are TGCAGTGCTAGGGCCGATTACTACGAGCAGTACTTC. As protein: CSARADYYEQYF.

The sample holds many counts of this clone. Distinct nucleotide sequences in the sample also encode this CDR3. The V call is TRBV20-1, the J call TRBJ2-7; TRBD1 matches at 7 bases. V shed 3 bases, J shed 6 bases, and the junction held 5 bases outside the gene matches. CDR1 and CDR2 (germline): DFQATT, SNEGSKA (reference sequence). This CDR3 is built from 12 residues. Here the CDR3 DNA reads TGCAGTGCTAGGCCCGGGACAGCCGAGCAGTACTTC. Residues: CSARPGTAEQYF.

The V and J genes are TRBV9 and TRBJ1-1; D gene uncertain. From germline, CDR1 is SGDLS and CDR2 YYNGEE. V lost 0 bases and J lost 0, with 24 bases in between. CDR3 length equals 20 residues. CDR3 loop: CASSVAKVRYNDAMNTEAFF. CDR3 bases: TGTGCCAGCAGCGTAGCGAAGGTGAGGTACAATGATGCAATGAACACTGAAGCTTTCTTT.

This clone was counted between two and nine times. The chain couples TRBV6-1 to TRBJ2-7; 8 positions agree with TRBD1. This CDR3 region has 15 residues. The trim removed 1 base at V and 7 bases at J, leaving 9 bases unmatched. Germline V gene lookup returns CDR1 MNHNS and CDR2 SASEGT. The CDR3 nucleotides are TGTGCCAGCAGTGAAGATGAACAGGGGGAATCTGAGCAGTACTTC. Amino acid sequence: CASSEDEQGESEQYF.

This clone was seen ten or more times. This chain connects TRBV2 to TRBJ1-4; D might be TRBD1 (6 bases). Trimming took 1 base from V and 3 from J, leaving 15 bases between them. This CDR3 comprises 17 residues. From germline, CDR1 is SNHLY and CDR2 FYNNEI. CDR3 sequence reads: CASSEGGRGGANEKLFF. The CDR3 nucleotides are TGTGCCAGCAGTGAAGGGGGCAGGGGAGGGGCTAATGAAAAACTGTTTTTT.

This clone came up many times. The V call is TRBV7-2, the J call TRBJ2-3, with 7 bases lining up with TRBD2. CDR1 and CDR2 from the germline V gene are SGHTA and FQGNSA. V lost 2 bases to trimming and J lost 0 bases; unmatched junction nucleotides: 8. The CDR3 has 17 residues. CDR3: CASSLYPLAASTDTQYF. CDR3 nucleotides: TGTGCCAGCAGCTTATACCCCCTAGCGGCTAGCACAGATACGCAGTATTTT.

There are many counts of this clone. This chain joins TRBV30 and TRBJ2-3; D uncertain. V was clipped by 0 bases and J by 2 bases, with 9 bases between them. CDR3 length: 14 amino acids. Germline V gene sequence: CDR1 GTSNPN, CDR2 SVGIG (reference sequence). This CDR3 is CAWSVLRTTDTQYF. Here the CDR3 DNA reads TGTGCCTGGAGTGTTCTTAGGACCACAGATACGCAGTATTTT.

This clone occurred many times. This chain uses TRBV9 with TRBJ2-1, with 12 bases identical to TRBD2. The junction had 1 base not matched to a gene; V was cut back by 0 bases and J by 6 bases. Germline-derived CDR1 and CDR2 are SGDLS and YYNGEE. The CDR3 has 15 residues. CDR3 sequence: CASSVGTSGTNEQFF. The CDR3 nucleotides read TGTGCCAGCAGCGTAGGGACTAGCGGGACCAATGAGCAGTTCTTC.

Many counts were recorded for this clone. Other DNA sequences within the sample encode an identical CDR3. The chain carries TRBV11-3 and TRBJ1-5; maybe TRBD1 (6 bases). This CDR3 comprises 14 residues. Germline V gene lookup returns CDR1 SGHNT and CDR2 YENEEA. Trimming removed 1 base from V and 6 bases from J, with 10 bases in between. CDR3 residues: CASSLVGGGQPQHF. In nucleotides, the CDR3 is TGTGCCAGCAGCTTAGTAGGGGGGGGTCAGCCCCAGCATTTT. The full variable domain, in which reference TRBV11-3 and TRBJ1-5 provide the parts outside the CDR3, is EAGVVQSPRYKIIEKKQPVAFWCNPISGHNTLYWYLQNLGQGPELLIRYENEEAVDDSQLPKDRFSAERLKGVDSTLKIQPAELGDSAVYLCASSLVGGGQPQHFGDGTRLSIL.

This clone showed up many times. This rearrangement joins TRBV28 to TRBJ2-7; 11 bases fit TRBD2. The CDR3 is 16 residues long. Trimming cost V 5 bases and J 3 bases; bases outside gene matches: 9. Germline loops: CDR1 MDHEN, CDR2 SYDVKM. In nucleotides, the CDR3 is TGTGCCAGCAGTGCCCGGACTAGCGGGTTATTCTACGAGCAGTACTTC. Protein product: CASSARTSGLFYEQYF.

A word on this clone: One end of the junction is discordant with germline, which a read error may explain. CDR3 sequence (DNA): TGCGCCAGCAGCCTAGGGGGCACAGGGGTAGGATACACTGAAGCCTTCTTT. Translated, it gives CASSLGGTGVGYTEAFF. V and J are TRBV5-1 and TRBJ1-1, with 7 bases matching TRBD1. Germline assignment: CDR1 SGHRS and CDR2 YFSETQ. The CDR3 is made up of 17 amino acids.

This clone came up many times. V gene TRBV6-4 combines with J gene TRBJ2-1; TRBD2 matches 10 bases. With 2 bases clipped from V and 7 bases from J, the junction kept 11 bases outside the gene matches. The CDR3 has 17 amino acids. CDR1 MRHNA and CDR2 SNTAGT come from the germline V gene. The DNA for the CDR3 is TGTGCCAGCAGTGACGAAGAAAGCGGGAGGGGCTTTAATGAGCAGTTCTTC. It is translated as CASSDEESGRGFNEQFF.

This clone has at least ten counts. The rearrangement joins TRBV3-1 to TRBJ1-3; D remains ambiguous. V gave up 0 bases and J gave up 4 bases, with 4 bases separating them. In germline, CDR1 is LGHDT, CDR2 YNNKEL (reference sequence). This CDR3 contains 13 residues. Here the CDR3 reads CASSQDRGNTIYF. In DNA form, the CDR3 reads TGTGCCAGCAGCCAAGACAGAGGAAACACCATATATTTT.

The chain employs TRBV7-2 and TRBJ2-7; D is perhaps TRBD2 (6 bases). The V and J ends lost 5 bases and 1 base respectively, with 12 bases between them. Germline V gives CDR1 SGHTA, CDR2 FQGNSA. CDR3 size: 14 residues. The CDR3 region has the DNA TGTGCCAGCAGCCTGGGAGGCCAGTCCTACGAGCAGTACTTC. It is translated as CASSLGGQSYEQYF.